The 20 T cell receptor beta chains reported below all come from one sample, sequenced in a study of cytomegalovirus exposure and HLA in healthy donors. PCR employed 60 Vbeta and 13 Jbeta primers. Measured with immunoSEQ multiplex PCR; TCRdb has only the in-frame clones, and not every one. The sample records approximately 140,000 clones, roughly 72% being singletons. The sample consisted of PBMCs. The receptors were sampled from a man between 40 and 49 years old in good health and CMV-seronegative.

The chain has TRBV4-1 and TRBJ2-1, with 7 bases that match TRBD1. J lost 7 bases, V lost 6 bases, and 9 bases had no gene match. CDR3 length: 14 amino acids. CDR1 and CDR2 (germline): MGHRA, YSYEKL. The CDR3 loop reads CASRNWGRGNEQFF. The CDR3, as DNA: TGCGCCAGCAGAAATTGGGGCAGGGGGAATGAGCAGTTCTTC.

This chain joins TRBV18 and TRBJ2-5; 7 bases are shared with TRBD1. The CDR3 runs to 14 residues. The trim removed 3 bases at V and 5 bases at J, leaving 6 bases unmatched. Germline V gene data show CDR1 as KGHSH and CDR2 as LQKENI. The CDR3 here is CASSPDQGVETQYF. In DNA form, the CDR3 reads TGTGCCAGCTCACCCGACCAGGGGGTGGAGACCCAGTACTTC.

The rearrangement uses TRBV6-4 and TRBJ2-7; D possibly corresponds to TRBD1 (5 bases). CDR3 length: 14 residues. V was trimmed by 7 bases and J by 2 bases, leaving 15 bases between them. Germline V gene sequence: CDR1 MRHNA, CDR2 SNTAGT. CDR3 coding DNA: TGTGCCAGCACCACGGCCAGGGTCACCTACGAGCAGTACTTC. Its translation: CASTTARVTYEQYF.

This chain uses TRBV9 with TRBJ2-2, with 8 bases that match TRBD2. V trimming: 4 bases; J trimming: 6 bases; junction bases outside the gene matches: 11. There are 16 residues in the CDR3. Looked up from germline, CDR1 is SGDLS and CDR2 is YYNGEE. The CDR3 spells CASSPRVGGEAGELFF. The CDR3 nucleotides are TGTGCCAGCAGCCCCCGAGTCGGGGGGGAGGCCGGGGAGCTGTTTTTT. Variable domain in full (rest from reference TRBV9 and TRBJ2-2): DSGVTQTPKHLITATGQRVTLRCSPRSGDLSVYWYQQSLDQGLQFLIQYYNGEERAKGNILERFSAQQFPDLHSELNLSSLELGDSALYFCASSPRVGGEAGELFFGEGSRLTVL.

This clone turned up a few times. The rearrangement joins TRBV2 to TRBJ1-6; the D is unclear. Trimming cost V 8 bases and J 6 bases, with 5 bases left between them. The CDR3 totals 11 residues. Germline lookup yields CDR1 SNHLY and CDR2 FYNNEI. The CDR3: CASRGNSPLHF. CDR3 sequence (DNA): TGTGCCAGCCGGGGTAATTCACCCCTCCACTTT.

A note on this clone: Germline is not matched at one junction end, which may reflect a read error. The chain recombines TRBV4-1 with TRBJ2-1, with 11 bases matching TRBD2. From germline, CDR1 is MGHRA and CDR2 YSYEKL. The CDR3 is made up of 13 amino acids. The CDR3 protein is CASSQYPLAGVLF. The CDR3 coding sequence is TGCGCCAGCAGCCAGTACCCACTAGCGGGGGTGCTCTTC.

This clone was seen once. The genes are TRBV4-2 and TRBJ2-2; 7 nucleotides line up with TRBD1. After removal of 0 bases from V and 2 bases from J, the junction contained 3 bases not matched to a gene. This CDR3 comprises 16 residues. CDR1 is LGHNA and CDR2 is YNFKEQ in the germline V gene. CDR3 in DNA: TGTGCCAGCAGCCAAGATGAGGGGGCCAACACCGGGGAGCTGTTTTTT. Translated, it gives CASSQDEGANTGELFF.

Worth noting for this clone: Within the sample, other DNA sequences also encode this same CDR3. This chain joins TRBV5-1 and TRBJ1-1; D not certain. The CDR3 runs to 14 residues. V was trimmed by 0 bases and J by 0 bases, leaving 6 bases between them. Per the germline V gene, CDR1 is SGHRS and CDR2 is YFSETQ. Written as DNA, the CDR3 is TGCGCCAGCAGCTTGGTCCCTATGAACACTGAAGCTTTCTTT. The encoded protein is CASSLVPMNTEAFF.

This chain connects TRBV29-1 to TRBJ2-1; TRBD2 agrees at 10 bases. Germline trimming cut 7 bases from V and 7 bases from J; bases unmatched to any gene: 10. Germline V gene data show CDR1 as SQVTM and CDR2 as ANQGSEA. The CDR3 extends over 14 amino acids. The DNA of the CDR3 is TGCAGCGGGGGACTAGCGAGAGGGGATAATGAGCAGTTCTTC. It encodes CSGGLARGDNEQFF.

The chain has TRBV7-9 and TRBJ2-7; TRBD2 matches at 7 bases. V lost 5 bases to trimming and J lost 4 bases; unmatched junction nucleotides: 11. The germline V gene has CDR1 SEHNR and CDR2 FQNEAQ (reference sequence). The CDR3 extends over 15 amino acids. DNA for the CDR3: TGTGCCAGCAGCCTAGAGGACGACGGGGGGTACGAGCAGTACTTC. Protein: CASSLEDDGGYEQYF.

The rearrangement joins TRBV5-1 to TRBJ1-1, with 11 positions matching TRBD1. Germline V lookup: CDR1 SGHRS, CDR2 YFSETQ. This CDR3 contains 15 residues. The trim removed 4 bases at V and 7 bases at J, leaving 9 bases unmatched. CDR3 residues: CASSPQPGQGVEAFF. The CDR3, as DNA: TGCGCCAGCAGCCCCCAACCGGGACAGGGGGTTGAAGCTTTCTTT.

As concerns this clone: A read error may produce the germline difference seen at one junction end. The V and J genes are TRBV6-1 and TRBJ2-6; a weak D match, TRBD1 (6 bases). The CDR3 totals 16 residues. Germline loops: CDR1 MNHNS, CDR2 SASEGT. CDR3 loop: CASSEDQGSGANGLTF. The CDR3 DNA is TGTGCCAGCAGTGAAGATCAGGGGTCTGGGGCCAACGGCCTGACTTTC.

This chain uses TRBV7-9 with TRBJ2-1, with no clear D. The ends were cut back, 0 bases at V and 4 bases at J, with 7 bases in the middle. In germline, CDR1 is SEHNR, CDR2 FQNEAQ (reference sequence). The CDR3 extends over 14 amino acids. In nucleotides, the CDR3 is TGTGCCAGCAGCTTAGCGTCCAGTTACAATGAGCAGTTCTTC. It encodes CASSLASSYNEQFF.

V is TRBV18 and J is TRBJ2-7; D unresolved. V was pared by 3 bases and J by 2 bases, with 8 bases between. CDR1 and CDR2 (germline): KGHSH, LQKENI. The CDR3 is 13 residues long. In DNA form, the CDR3 reads TGTGCCAGCTCACCTGCACTCACCTACGAGCAGTACTTC. Translating gives CASSPALTYEQYF.

V and J are TRBV6-5 and TRBJ2-1; D may be TRBD2 (6 bases). The germline gives CDR1 MNHEY, CDR2 SVGAGI. V lost 6 bases and J 4 bases, leaving 10 bases between the germline ends. CDR3 length equals 13 residues. DNA of the CDR3: TGTGCCAGCAGCGGGAGAGGGTACAATGAGCAGTTCTTC. Amino acids: CASSGRGYNEQFF.

V and J are TRBV2 and TRBJ2-1; TRBD2 agrees at 12 bases. This CDR3 has 18 amino acids. Germline CDR1 and CDR2: SNHLY and FYNNEI. J was trimmed by 6 bases and V by 1 base; bases with no gene match: 10. The CDR3 protein is CASSEVVRASGRGNEQFF. The CDR3, as DNA: TGTGCCAGCAGTGAAGTAGTAAGGGCTAGCGGGAGGGGCAATGAGCAGTTCTTC. Together with reference TRBV2 and TRBJ2-1, the CDR3 gives the full variable domain: EPEVTQTPSHQVTQMGQEVILRCVPISNHLYFYWYRQILGQKVEFLVSFYNNEISEKSEIFDDQFSVERPDGSNFTLKIRSTKLEDSAMYFCASSEVVRASGRGNEQFFGPGTRLTVL.

V usage is TRBV6-1 and J usage is TRBJ2-6; 8 bases align to TRBD1. Per germline, CDR1 MNHNS and CDR2 SASEGT. The CDR3 is made up of 16 amino acids. With 1 base clipped from V and 2 bases from J, the junction kept 1 base outside the gene matches. CDR3 DNA sequence: TGTGCCAGCAGTGAAGTGACAGGGGCTGGGGCCAACGTCCTGACTTTC. Protein sequence: CASSEVTGAGANVLTF.

The chain employs TRBV9 and TRBJ2-5, with D tentatively TRBD1 (5 bases). The CDR3 loop spans 13 amino acids. CDR1 and CDR2 from the germline V gene are SGDLS and YYNGEE. Trimming took off 3 bases at V and 4 bases at J, with 10 bases between the two ends. CDR3 loop: CASSAGFGETQYF. For the CDR3, the DNA is TGTGCCAGCAGCGCAGGGTTTGGAGAGACCCAGTACTTC.

The chain uses TRBV7-9 and TRBJ2-3; 13 bases agree with TRBD2. CDR1 and CDR2 from the germline V gene are SEHNR and FQNEAQ (reference sequence). Trimming at V came to 5 bases and at J to 2 bases, leaving 7 bases not matched to a gene. The CDR3 extends over 17 amino acids. CDR3 sequence reads: CASSPRTSGSYTDTQYF. The CDR3, as DNA: TGTGCCAGCAGCCCTAGGACTAGCGGGAGCTACACAGATACGCAGTATTTT.

The chain couples TRBV7-2 to TRBJ2-5; 13 nucleotides line up with TRBD2. This CDR3 contains 15 residues. Trimming removed 4 bases from V and 5 bases from J; junction bases left unmatched: 4. Germline loops: CDR1 SGHTA, CDR2 FQGNSA. The CDR3 is CASSSRTSGSETQYF. CDR3 coding DNA: TGTGCCAGCAGCTCCAGGACTAGCGGGAGTGAGACCCAGTACTTC.